The 17 T cell receptor beta chains below all came from one sample that was sequenced in a study of cytomegalovirus exposure and HLA in healthy donors. Sequencing was performed with immunoSEQ multiplex PCR; in TCRdb, only in-frame clones are kept and a portion is missing. This sample carries hundreds of thousands of clones, more than 80% of them seen once, and the ten largest clones take roughly 0.8%. Material: PBMCs. These receptors all come from a woman between 18 and 30 years old in good health and CMV-seronegative.

The V and J genes are TRBV21-1 and TRBJ2-7; TRBD1 is the table's D call, not checked against the DNA. TRBV21-1 has pseudogene status. This CDR3 comprises 15 residues. The CDR3 sequence is CASSTPGTGPYEQYF. The CDR3 bases are TGTGCCAGCAGCACCCCCGGGACAGGGCCCTACGAGCAGTACTTC.

The rearrangement links TRBV28 to TRBJ1-1; no reliable D call. The CDR3 length is 15 residues. Germline V lookup: CDR1 MDHEN, CDR2 SYDVKM. The V end lost 1 base, the J end lost 3 bases, and 12 bases lay between the germline ends. The CDR3: CASSLYPGKDTEAFF. The DNA of the CDR3 is TGTGCCAGCAGTTTATACCCGGGGAAGGACACTGAAGCTTTCTTT.

This chain connects TRBV11-2 to TRBJ2-1; D is perhaps TRBD1 (6 bases). The V gene lost 5 bases and the J gene lost 0 bases, with 14 bases spanning the gap. This CDR3 has 16 amino acids. Germline V CDR1 and CDR2: SGHAT, FQNNGV. This CDR3 is CASSHGQKRSYNEQFF. DNA of the CDR3: TGTGCCAGCAGCCATGGACAGAAACGCTCCTACAATGAGCAGTTCTTC.

This clone was seen a single time. The V call is TRBV6-1, the J call TRBJ2-7; a weak D match, TRBD1 (6 bases). This CDR3 region has 14 residues. Germline-derived CDR1 and CDR2 are MNHNS and SASEGT. The V end was cut by 6 bases, the J end by 0 bases, with 12 bases between. This CDR3 is CASRRTESSYEQYF. CDR3 bases: TGTGCCAGCAGGCGGACAGAGAGCTCCTACGAGCAGTACTTC.

The gene calls are TRBV21-1 and TRBJ2-3; the table's D gene call, TRBD2, was not cross checked with the DNA. TRBV21-1 is recorded as a pseudogene. There are 15 residues in the CDR3. CDR3 region: CASSPPRRDTDTQYF. The CDR3 DNA sequence: TGTGCCAGCAGTCCCCCAAGGAGGGACACAGATACGCAGTATTTT.

The chain combines TRBV9 with TRBJ2-1; 9 positions match TRBD2. This CDR3 region has 14 residues. Germline V gene lookup returns CDR1 SGDLS and CDR2 YYNGEE. The J segment lost 8 bases and the V segment lost 3 bases, leaving 6 bases of the junction unmatched. The CDR3 DNA sequence: TGTGCCAGCAGCGCGGGACTAGCTCGGTATGAGCAGTTCTTC. It encodes CASSAGLARYEQFF.

V usage is TRBV5-4 and J usage is TRBJ2-2, with TRBD1 matching over 9 bases. V gave up 0 bases and J gave up 6 bases; unmatched junction bases: 9. The CDR3 is 17 amino acids. Germline V gives CDR1 SGHNT, CDR2 YYREEE (reference sequence). CDR3 in DNA: TGTGCCAGCAGCTTGGCGGGACAGGGTGTAGTAGCCGGGGAGCTGTTTTTT. It is translated as CASSLAGQGVVAGELFF.

This chain uses TRBV9 with TRBJ1-4; 10 positions match TRBD1. Germline CDR1 is SGDLS and CDR2 is YYNGEE. V lost 4 bases, J lost 5 bases, and 2 bases stayed unmatched. This CDR3 spans 14 amino acids. DNA of the CDR3: TGTGCCAGCAGCCGACAGGGGGCAAATGAAAAACTGTTTTTT. This encodes CASSRQGANEKLFF.

J is TRBJ1-1 and V is TRBV27; TRBD1 aligns across 7 bases. The junction had 11 bases not matched to a gene; V was cut back by 3 bases and J by 1 base. The CDR3 is 17 amino acids. CDR1 and CDR2 from the germline V gene are MNHEY and SMNVEV (reference sequence). The CDR3 DNA is TGTGCCAGCAGTTTTAGTTTTGAGTACAGGGGGAACACTGAAGCTTTCTTT. It encodes CASSFSFEYRGNTEAFF.

The V gene is TRBV30, the J gene TRBJ1-2, with D perhaps matching TRBD1 (6 bases). Trimming took off 0 bases at V and 10 bases at J, with 9 bases between the two ends. This CDR3 comprises 11 residues. Germline V gives CDR1 GTSNPN, CDR2 SVGIG (reference sequence). CDR3 DNA sequence: TGTGCCTGGAGTGTGTACAGGGACTACACCTTC. As protein: CAWSVYRDYTF.

V is TRBV28 and J is TRBJ1-2; D gene ambiguous. CDR1 MDHEN and CDR2 SYDVKM come from the germline V gene. CDR3 length equals 14 residues. The V end was cut by 2 bases, the J end by 4 bases, with 11 bases between. The CDR3 DNA follows: TGTGCCAGCAGTTTAGGAGTTCGGGTCTATGGCTACACCTTC. Protein sequence: CASSLGVRVYGYTF.

The gene calls are TRBV5-4 and TRBJ2-7; 9 bases align to TRBD2. V lost 1 base, J lost 3 bases, and 11 bases stayed unmatched. This CDR3 region has 17 residues. Germline loops: CDR1 SGHNT, CDR2 YYREEE (reference sequence). CDR3 bases: TGTGCCAGCAGCTTGATGGCGGGAGGGCCCGTGATCTACGAGCAGTACTTC. Its translation: CASSLMAGGPVIYEQYF.

The V call is TRBV18, the J call TRBJ1-6; 10 positions agree with TRBD1. The CDR3 consists of 14 residues. Looked up from germline, CDR1 is KGHSH and CDR2 is LQKENI. V lost 6 bases, J lost 10 bases, and 6 bases stayed unmatched. Here the CDR3 DNA reads TGTGCCAGCTCGCCCGGGACAGGGGAGTCACCCCTCCACTTT. It yields the protein CASSPGTGESPLHF.

V is TRBV28 and J is TRBJ2-2; D is possibly TRBD1 (5 bases). The germline V and J ends were trimmed by 2 bases and 2 bases, with 9 bases remaining between them. Germline CDR1 and CDR2: MDHEN and SYDVKM. This CDR3 spans 15 amino acids. CDR3 sequence (DNA): TGTGCCAGCAGTTTAGGGCAGGGTAACACCGGGGAGCTGTTTTTT. This translates into CASSLGQGNTGELFF.

In regard to this clone: Other nucleotide sequences from this sample produce the same CDR3. The chain recombines TRBV5-1 with TRBJ2-7; TRBD1 aligns across 10 bases. The CDR3 covers 14 residues. The V gene's germline CDR1 is SGHRS and CDR2 YFSETQ. Trimming took 0 bases from V and 5 from J; bases not matched to a gene: 2. The chain's CDR3 is CASSLGQGADEQYF. CDR3 in DNA: TGCGCCAGCAGCTTGGGACAGGGGGCCGACGAGCAGTACTTC.

The rearrangement links TRBV5-1 to TRBJ2-1; D possibly corresponds to TRBD2 (6 bases). This CDR3 has 15 amino acids. V dropped 4 bases and J dropped 3 bases, with 14 bases sitting between them. Germline-derived CDR1 and CDR2 are SGHRS and YFSETQ. The CDR3 DNA reads TGCGCCAGCAGCCTCAGCGGGTTTCTCTACAATGAGCAGTTCTTC. It encodes CASSLSGFLYNEQFF.

This chain joins TRBV5-5 and TRBJ1-2; no clear D. Germline CDR1 reads SGHKS; CDR2 reads YYEKEE (reference sequence). This CDR3 region has 16 residues. Deletions cut 4 bases from V and 1 base from J, with 17 bases between. This chain's CDR3 is CASSRLALEFNYGYTF. CDR3 DNA: TGTGCCAGCAGCCGCCTGGCTTTGGAGTTTAACTATGGCTACACCTTC.